The 22 T cell receptor beta chains below all came from one sample that was sequenced in a study of T-cell memory formation after mild COVID-19. TCRdb reprocessed the 5' RACE reads via MiXCR and lists one record per CDR3 protein. The table records 470,000 or so distinct CDR3 sequences, about 20% of them present only once. Sequenced material: PBMCs or a T cell subset sorted from them (not recorded which). The receptor source for this set is an adult woman who had mild COVID-19 (a few samples of this study predate the infection). Cell type and time point are not known.

This clonotype was seen more than once but under ten times. The chain employs TRBV15 and TRBJ2-3; 7 nucleotides match TRBD1. Germline V gene lookup returns CDR1 LNHNV and CDR2 YYDKDF (reference sequence). This CDR3 contains 14 residues. Trimming cost V 6 bases and J 1 base; bases outside gene matches: 4. For the CDR3, the DNA is TGTGCCACCAGGGCAGGGGGAGGCACAGATACGCAGTATTTT. Amino acid sequence: CATRAGGGTDTQYF.

The chain links TRBV14 to TRBJ2-1, with 10 positions matching TRBD2. Germline CDR1 is SGHDN and CDR2 is FVKESK. Losses at the gene ends were 7 bases for V and 6 bases for J; bases not matched to a gene: 9. CDR3 length: 15 residues. Here the CDR3 DNA reads TGTGCCAGCACCGACTATCAGCGGGAGGGCAATGAGCAGTTCTTC. Residues: CASTDYQREGNEQFF.

There are a few counts of this clonotype. J is TRBJ2-5 and V is TRBV4-1, with 9 positions matching TRBD2. The germline CDR1 and CDR2 sequences are MGHRA and YSYEKL. J gave up 5 bases and V 6 bases, and 13 bases lay outside the gene matches. This CDR3 contains 16 residues. The CDR3 bases are TGCGCCAGCAGACAGAGCCCCGGGACTAGCTGGGAGACCCAGTACTTC. The encoded protein is CASRQSPGTSWETQYF.

V usage is TRBV20-1 and J usage is TRBJ2-7; TRBD2 matches at 8 bases. The germline CDR1 and CDR2 sequences are DFQATT and SNEGSKA (reference sequence). With 3 bases clipped from V and 3 bases from J, the junction kept 22 bases outside the gene matches. This CDR3 comprises 19 residues. The CDR3 is CSASPVGGIPGGMGYEQYF. CDR3 bases: TGCAGTGCTAGCCCTGTCGGCGGAATCCCGGGAGGGATGGGCTACGAGCAGTACTTC.

This clonotype was recorded a few times. This chain links TRBV6-5 with TRBJ2-7; 7 nucleotides match TRBD2. CDR3 length: 13 amino acids. Trimming cost V 6 bases and J 5 bases; bases outside gene matches: 7. Germline assignment: CDR1 MNHEY and CDR2 SVGAGI. CDR3 in amino acids: CASRAGRIDEQYF. The CDR3 DNA reads TGTGCCAGCAGAGCGGGAAGAATCGACGAGCAGTACTTC.

The V gene is TRBV7-3, the J gene TRBJ2-1; D is perhaps TRBD1 (6 bases). Trimming shortened V by 3 bases and J by 6 bases, and 15 bases separated the two germline ends. The CDR3 contains 15 residues. The germline CDR1 and CDR2 sequences are SGHTA and FQGTGA. The CDR3 here is CASSFDRSPINEQFF. As DNA, the CDR3 is TGTGCCAGCAGCTTCGACAGGAGTCCGATCAATGAGCAGTTCTTC.

This clonotype was seen ten or more times. V and J are TRBV6-1 and TRBJ1-2; 7 bases fit TRBD1. CDR1 is MNHNS and CDR2 is SASEGT in the germline V gene. This CDR3 comprises 14 residues. V gave up 5 bases and J gave up 2 bases; unmatched junction bases: 5. Written as DNA, the CDR3 is TGTGCCAGCAGTCCCCAGACAGGGAACTATGGCTACACCTTC. Its translation: CASSPQTGNYGYTF.

V is TRBV2 and J is TRBJ1-2; a weak D match, TRBD1 (5 bases). The CDR3 sequence is 14 residues long. Trimming cost V 6 bases and J 4 bases, with 15 bases left between them. Germline lookup yields CDR1 SNHLY and CDR2 FYNNEI. For the CDR3, the DNA is TGTGCCAGCAGATGGGACTCCGCTTCCTATGGCTACACCTTC. As protein: CASRWDSASYGYTF.

V gene TRBV5-1 combines with J gene TRBJ2-3; tentatively, D is TRBD2 (6 bases). This CDR3 comprises 16 residues. V shed 0 bases and J shed 2 bases, with 13 bases lying between them. CDR1 and CDR2 (germline): SGHRS, YFSETQ. Written as DNA, the CDR3 is TGCGCCAGCAGCTTGGGGGTAGTAGCGGACACAGATACGCAGTATTTT. It translates to CASSLGVVADTDTQYF. Complete variable domain (other parts from reference TRBV5-1 and TRBJ2-3): KAGVTQTPRYLIKTRGQQVTLSCSPISGHRSVSWYQQTPGQGLQFLFEYFSETQRNKGNFPGRFSGRQFSNSRSEMNVSTLELGDSALYLCASSLGVVADTDTQYFGPGTRLTVL.

The chain joins TRBV7-3 to TRBJ2-7, with 9 bases that match TRBD1. The CDR3 covers 15 residues. The germline gives CDR1 SGHTA, CDR2 FQGTGA. V trimming: 5 bases; J trimming: 0 bases; junction bases outside the gene matches: 5. The CDR3 is CASSTGQGPSYEQYF. In DNA, the CDR3 is TGTGCCAGCAGCACGGGACAGGGCCCCTCCTACGAGCAGTACTTC.

The chain couples TRBV5-6 to TRBJ2-1; a possible D gene is TRBD2 (6 bases). This CDR3 contains 14 residues. Trimming cost V 2 bases and J 8 bases, with 14 bases left between them. Germline CDR1 is SGHDT and CDR2 is YYEEEE. The CDR3: CASSFNGGRDEQFF. In DNA, the CDR3 is TGTGCCAGCAGCTTTAACGGGGGTCGCGATGAGCAGTTCTTC.

This clonotype turned up a few times. The chain combines TRBV18 with TRBJ2-3, with D perhaps matching TRBD2 (7 bases). Per the germline V gene, CDR1 is KGHSH and CDR2 is LQKENI. The V end lost 2 bases, the J end lost 2 bases, and 14 bases lay between the germline ends. This CDR3 has 16 amino acids. CDR3 bases: TGTGCCAGCTCACCATCCCCAGGGGACTACACAGATACGCAGTATTTT. Translation gives CASSPSPGDYTDTQYF. The full variable domain, with the rest looked up from reference TRBV18 and TRBJ2-3, is NAGVMQNPRHLVRRRGQEARLRCSPMKGHSHVYWYRQLPEEGLKFMVYLQKENIIDESGMPKERFSAEFPKEGPSILRIQQVVRGDSAAYFCASSPSPGDYTDTQYFGPGTRLTVL.

The chain couples TRBV9 to TRBJ2-7, with 10 bases that match TRBD2. The CDR3 spans 15 residues. Germline CDR1 and CDR2: SGDLS and YYNGEE. Unmatched junction bases numbered 5, after V lost 3 bases and J lost 2 bases. The CDR3 is CASSASGTSAYEQYF. The CDR3 region has the DNA TGTGCCAGCAGCGCTTCCGGGACTAGCGCCTACGAGCAGTACTTC. Filled out from reference TRBV9 and TRBJ2-7, the complete variable domain reads DSGVTQTPKHLITATGQRVTLRCSPRSGDLSVYWYQQSLDQGLQFLIQYYNGEERAKGNILERFSAQQFPDLHSELNLSSLELGDSALYFCASSASGTSAYEQYFGPGTRLTVT.

This rearrangement joins TRBV11-2 to TRBJ1-1; 8 bases line up with TRBD1. Germline V lookup: CDR1 SGHAT, CDR2 FQNNGV. V dropped 3 bases and J dropped 3; count of bases not matched to a gene: 6. CDR3 length equals 15 residues. In DNA, the CDR3 is TGTGCCAGCAGCTTTTTACAGGGGGGTCACACTGAAGCTTTCTTT. It codes for CASSFLQGGHTEAFF.

This chain joins TRBV7-8 and TRBJ1-2, with D perhaps TRBD1 (5 bases). Germline CDR1 SGHVS, CDR2 FQNEAQ. V shed 3 bases and J shed 4 bases, with 18 bases lying between them. The length of the CDR3 is 16 residues. CDR3 loop: CASSFFAGTGLYGYTF. The CDR3, as DNA: TGTGCCAGCAGCTTTTTTGCCGGGACCGGACTCTATGGCTACACCTTC. Based on the CDR3 plus reference TRBV7-8 and TRBJ1-2, the full variable domain is GAGVSQSPRYKVAKRGQDVALRCDPISGHVSLFWYQQALGQGPEFLTYFQNEAQLDKSGLPSDRFFAERPEGSVSTLKIQRTQQEDSAVYLCASSFFAGTGLYGYTFGSGTRLTVV.

V is TRBV9 and J is TRBJ2-1; 7 bases align to TRBD2. In germline, CDR1 is SGDLS, CDR2 YYNGEE. V lost 0 bases, J lost 2 bases, and 2 bases stayed unmatched. CDR3 length equals 15 residues. The CDR3 loop reads CASSVGGGPYNEQFF. The CDR3 nucleotides are TGTGCCAGCAGCGTAGGCGGGGGACCCTACAATGAGCAGTTCTTC.

This chain links TRBV20-1 with TRBJ1-2, with D maybe TRBD1 (6 bases). Germline CDR1 reads DFQATT; CDR2 reads SNEGSKA (reference sequence). CDR3 length: 12 residues. V lost 3 bases and J lost 2, with 7 bases in between. CDR3 sequence reads: CSASQGNYGYTF. CDR3 coding DNA: TGCAGTGCTAGTCAGGGGAACTATGGCTACACCTTC.

Only a few counts were recorded for this clonotype. J is TRBJ2-1 and V is TRBV7-8; D is uncertain. Between the trimmed V and J ends, which lost 7 bases and 4 bases, there was a span of 11 bases. The CDR3 contains 13 residues. Germline V gene lookup returns CDR1 SGHVS and CDR2 FQNEAQ. CDR3 sequence reads: CASNQVTYNEQFF. The CDR3, as DNA: TGTGCCAGCAACCAAGTGACATACAATGAGCAGTTCTTC.

The chain links TRBV7-6 to TRBJ2-7, with 8 bases matching TRBD1. This CDR3 has 15 residues. V lost 4 bases to trimming and J lost 3 bases; unmatched junction nucleotides: 8. Germline V gene lookup returns CDR1 SGHVS and CDR2 FNYEAQ. The CDR3 loop is CASSYQTGADYEQYF. CDR3 bases: TGTGCCAGCAGCTACCAGACAGGGGCGGACTACGAGCAGTACTTC.

This clonotype has just a few counts. The CDR3 coding sequence is TGTGCCATCAGTGAGACAGCGAACTATGGCTACACCTTC. This codes for CAISETANYGYTF. The rearrangement links TRBV10-3 to TRBJ1-2, with D unresolved. Germline CDR1 and CDR2: ENHRY and SYGVKD. V dropped 2 bases and J dropped 2 bases, with 6 bases sitting between them. The CDR3 length is 13 residues.

V and J are TRBV15 and TRBJ2-2; no clear D gene. The V end was cut by 0 bases, the J end by 2 bases, with 1 base between. The CDR3 is made up of 13 amino acids. Germline loops: CDR1 LNHNV, CDR2 YYDKDF (reference sequence). Here the CDR3 reads CATSRDNTGELFF. The CDR3 nucleotides are TGTGCCACCAGCAGAGACAACACCGGGGAGCTGTTTTTT.

The chain has TRBV5-1 and TRBJ1-1; no reliable D call. Per germline, CDR1 SGHRS and CDR2 YFSETQ. V was clipped by 2 bases and J by 6 bases, with 14 bases between them. The CDR3 is 14 residues long. This chain's CDR3 is CASSLVPKESEAFF. CDR3 nucleotide sequence: TGCGCCAGCAGCTTAGTCCCGAAGGAGTCTGAAGCTTTCTTT.